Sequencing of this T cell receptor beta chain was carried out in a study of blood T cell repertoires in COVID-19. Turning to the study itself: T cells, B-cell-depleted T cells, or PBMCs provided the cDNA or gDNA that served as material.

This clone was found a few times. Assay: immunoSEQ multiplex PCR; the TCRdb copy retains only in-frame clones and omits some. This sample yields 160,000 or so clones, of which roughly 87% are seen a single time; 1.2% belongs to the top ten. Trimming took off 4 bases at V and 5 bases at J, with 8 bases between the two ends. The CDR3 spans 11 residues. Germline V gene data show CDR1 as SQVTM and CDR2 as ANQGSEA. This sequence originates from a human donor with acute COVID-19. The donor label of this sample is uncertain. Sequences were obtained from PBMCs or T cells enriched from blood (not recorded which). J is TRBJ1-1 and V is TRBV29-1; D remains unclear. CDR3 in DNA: TGCAGCGTTGGATTGCGGACTGAAGCTTTCTTT. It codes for CSVGLRTEAFF.